The rows below give T cell receptor beta chains drawn from one sample of a study of cytomegalovirus exposure and HLA in healthy donors. Sequenced by immunoSEQ multiplex PCR; TCRdb stores in-frame clones only, minus some. The data show 130,000 to 150,000 clones, with roughly 75% seen just once and 2.2% held by the top ten. Sequencing used PBMCs. Every receptor here comes from a man aged 25-45 years in good health and CMV-seronegative. CDR3s include the opening cysteine and the closing phenylalanine or tryptophan. The D gene is left open where the match is weak. Some rows have no size entry. The others give once, few or many, or a class for an expanded clone.

len: 15
d_gene: -
j_gene: TRBJ2-1
v_gene: TRBV5-1
abundance: -
CDR3aa: CASSRSPGGYNEQFF
CDR3nt: TGCGCCAGCAGCCGGAGCCCCGGAGGGTACAATGAGCAGTTCTTC

len: 16
d_gene: -
j_gene: TRBJ1-5
v_gene: TRBV4-2
abundance: -
CDR3aa: CASSAAGFSGHQPQHF
CDR3nt: TGTGCCAGCAGCGCAGCAGGGTTCTCGGGCCATCAGCCCCAGCATTTT

len: 12
d_gene: -
j_gene: TRBJ1-1
v_gene: TRBV4-1
abundance: few
CDR3aa: CASSQVGEDAFF
CDR3nt: TGCGCCAGCAGCCAAGTTGGGGAGGATGCTTTCTTT

len: 13
d_gene: TRBD1
j_gene: TRBJ1-2
v_gene: TRBV6-5
abundance: -
CDR3aa: CASSQDRLYGYTF
CDR3nt: TGTGCCAGCAGCCAGGACAGGTTATATGGCTACACCTTC

len: 14
d_gene: -
j_gene: TRBJ1-1
v_gene: TRBV2
abundance: -
CDR3aa: CASSSRVGNTEAFF
CDR3nt: TGTGCCAGCAGCTCGAGGGTGGGGAACACTGAAGCTTTCTTT

len: 12
d_gene: -
j_gene: TRBJ2-1
v_gene: TRBV27
abundance: few
CDR3aa: CASGVAYNEQFF
CDR3nt: TGTGCCAGCGGTGTAGCCTACAATGAGCAGTTCTTC

len: 15
d_gene: -
j_gene: TRBJ2-5
v_gene: TRBV11-3
abundance: -
CDR3aa: CASSLDGSGRETQYF
CDR3nt: TGTGCCAGCAGCTTAGATGGTAGCGGTCGAGAGACCCAGTACTTC

len: 14
d_gene: TRBD1
j_gene: TRBJ2-7
v_gene: TRBV5-1
abundance: -
CDR3aa: CASSLGGQLYEQYF
CDR3nt: TGCGCCAGCAGCCTAGGGGGACAGCTCTACGAGCAGTACTTC

len: 14
d_gene: -
j_gene: TRBJ2-1
v_gene: TRBV11-3
abundance: -
CDR3aa: CASSLDGTVGEQFF
CDR3nt: TGTGCCAGCAGCTTAGATGGGACTGTCGGTGAGCAGTTCTTC

len: 14
d_gene: -
j_gene: TRBJ1-1
v_gene: TRBV19
abundance: once
CDR3aa: CASSIKLLNTEAFF
CDR3nt: TGTGCCAGTAGTATAAAGCTCCTGAACACTGAAGCTTTCTTT

len: 14
d_gene: -
j_gene: TRBJ2-7
v_gene: TRBV29-1
abundance: once
CDR3aa: CSIESGGRPYEQYF
CDR3nt: TGCAGCATTGAATCAGGTGGCAGACCCTACGAGCAGTACTTC

len: 15
d_gene: TRBD1
j_gene: TRBJ1-5
v_gene: TRBV28
abundance: -
CDR3aa: CASSYVGQSNQPQHF
CDR3nt: TGTGCCAGCAGTTATGTGGGACAGAGCAATCAGCCCCAGCATTTT

len: 14
d_gene: -
j_gene: TRBJ1-2
v_gene: TRBV11-1
abundance: -
CDR3aa: CASSLAGGNYGYTF
CDR3nt: TGTGCCAGCAGCTTAGCTGGCGGAAACTATGGCTACACCTTC

len: 18
d_gene: -
j_gene: TRBJ2-5
v_gene: TRBV15
abundance: -
CDR3aa: CATSRDWQGRVVIETQYF
CDR3nt: TGTGCCACCAGCAGAGATTGGCAGGGGCGAGTGGTCATCGAGACCCAGTACTTC

len: 15
d_gene: TRBD2
j_gene: TRBJ2-7
v_gene: TRBV18
abundance: -
CDR3aa: CASSPLAGGQGEQYF
CDR3nt: TGTGCCAGCTCACCACTAGCGGGAGGCCAGGGCGAGCAGTACTTC

len: 15
d_gene: TRBD1
j_gene: TRBJ1-2
v_gene: TRBV28
abundance: -
CDR3aa: CASRGGQKGSYGYTF
CDR3nt: TGTGCCAGCAGGGGGGGACAGAAGGGAAGCTATGGCTACACCTTC

len: 15
d_gene: -
j_gene: TRBJ1-4
v_gene: TRBV28
abundance: once
CDR3aa: CASRIREAQGEKLFF
CDR3nt: TGTGCCAGCAGGATCCGAGAGGCCCAAGGAGAAAAACTGTTTTTT

len: 16
d_gene: TRBD2
j_gene: TRBJ2-3
v_gene: TRBV29-1
abundance: once
CDR3aa: CSHLEREGTSTDTQYF
CDR3nt: TGCAGCCACCTCGAGCGGGAGGGGACTAGCACAGATACGCAGTATTTT

len: 15
d_gene: -
j_gene: TRBJ1-5
v_gene: TRBV6-1
abundance: once
CDR3aa: CASTKAGGSGQPQHF
CDR3nt: TGTGCCAGCACTAAGGCGGGGGGCAGTGGGCAGCCCCAGCATTTT

len: 14
d_gene: -
j_gene: TRBJ1-6
v_gene: TRBV6-1
abundance: -
CDR3aa: CASSEVRGNSPLHF
CDR3nt: TGTGCCAGCAGTGAAGTCAGAGGGAATTCACCCCTCCACTTT

len: 13
d_gene: TRBD1
j_gene: TRBJ1-1
v_gene: TRBV2
abundance: few
CDR3aa: CANIDRGGTEAFF
CDR3nt: TGTGCCAACATCGACAGGGGTGGGACTGAAGCTTTCTTT

len: 15
d_gene: -
j_gene: TRBJ2-4
v_gene: TRBV28
abundance: -
CDR3aa: CASSPGGVPRDIQYF
CDR3nt: TGTGCCAGCAGTCCAGGTGGCGTCCCTCGAGACATTCAGTACTTC

len: 16
d_gene: TRBD2
j_gene: TRBJ2-5
v_gene: TRBV28
abundance: few
CDR3aa: CASSPERGGKRETQYF
CDR3nt: TGTGCCAGCAGTCCTGAGCGGGGAGGGAAGCGGGAGACCCAGTACTTC

len: 18
d_gene: TRBD1
j_gene: TRBJ2-7
v_gene: TRBV23-1
abundance: -
CDR3aa: CASSHDGDRGLITYEQYF
CDR3nt: TGCGCCAGCAGTCACGACGGGGACAGGGGGCTAATAACCTACGAGCAGTACTTC

len: 15
d_gene: -
j_gene: TRBJ1-5
v_gene: TRBV6-5
abundance: few
CDR3aa: CASTPTGIGNQPQHF
CDR3nt: TGTGCCAGCACCCCCACGGGGATCGGCAATCAGCCCCAGCATTTT

len: 15
d_gene: -
j_gene: TRBJ2-1
v_gene: TRBV28
abundance: -
CDR3aa: CASSHRIPPSTEQFF
CDR3nt: TGTGCCAGCAGTCACAGAATCCCCCCATCCACCGAGCAGTTCTTC

len: 12
d_gene: -
j_gene: TRBJ2-3
v_gene: TRBV25-1
abundance: -
CDR3aa: CASSVNSRTQYF
CDR3nt: TGTGCCAGCAGTGTAAATTCTCGTACGCAGTATTTT

len: 14
d_gene: TRBD2
j_gene: TRBJ2-7
v_gene: TRBV18
abundance: -
CDR3aa: CASSPWREGREQYF
CDR3nt: TGTGCCAGCTCACCATGGCGGGAGGGCCGCGAGCAGTACTTC

len: 13
d_gene: TRBD1
j_gene: TRBJ1-5
v_gene: TRBV2
abundance: -
CDR3aa: CASRRDSYQPQHF
CDR3nt: TGTGCCAGCCGACGGGACAGTTATCAGCCCCAGCATTTT

len: 17
d_gene: TRBD2
j_gene: TRBJ2-1
v_gene: TRBV13
abundance: -
CDR3aa: CASSSPGTSGGAYEQFF
CDR3nt: TGTGCCAGCAGCAGTCCCGGGACTAGCGGGGGGGCTTATGAGCAGTTCTTC

len: 14
d_gene: TRBD2
j_gene: TRBJ2-1
v_gene: TRBV27
abundance: -
CDR3aa: CASSFQTPGGEQFF
CDR3nt: TGTGCCAGCAGTTTCCAGACACCGGGGGGTGAGCAGTTCTTC

len: 15
d_gene: -
j_gene: TRBJ1-5
v_gene: TRBV6-1
abundance: -
CDR3aa: CASRGHRDSNQPQHF
CDR3nt: TGTGCCAGCAGGGGACACCGAGATAGCAATCAGCCCCAGCATTTT

len: 15
d_gene: TRBD1
j_gene: TRBJ1-5
v_gene: TRBV28
abundance: -
CDR3aa: CASSPRDRGRQPQHF
CDR3nt: TGTGCCAGCAGCCCCCGAGACAGGGGAAGGCAGCCCCAGCATTTT

len: 13
d_gene: -
j_gene: TRBJ2-3
v_gene: TRBV30
abundance: -
CDR3aa: CAWGPGNPDTQYF
CDR3nt: TGTGCCTGGGGTCCAGGCAATCCAGATACGCAGTATTTT

len: 15
d_gene: -
j_gene: TRBJ1-5
v_gene: TRBV18
abundance: -
CDR3aa: CASSPTGFSNQPQHF
CDR3nt: TGTGCCAGCTCACCGACAGGTTTTAGCAATCAGCCCCAGCATTTT

len: 15
d_gene: TRBD1
j_gene: TRBJ1-1
v_gene: TRBV7-3
abundance: few
CDR3aa: CASSSHGTGNTEAFF
CDR3nt: TGTGCCAGCAGCTCTCACGGGACAGGGAACACTGAAGCTTTCTTT

len: 14
d_gene: TRBD1
j_gene: TRBJ1-2
v_gene: TRBV2
abundance: -
CDR3aa: CASSESGQNYGYTF
CDR3nt: TGTGCCAGCAGTGAGTCGGGACAGAACTATGGCTACACCTTC

len: 15
d_gene: TRBD2
j_gene: TRBJ2-1
v_gene: TRBV7-3
abundance: -
CDR3aa: CASTLLAGGTNEQFF
CDR3nt: TGTGCCAGCACCCTGCTAGCGGGAGGTACCAATGAGCAGTTCTTC

len: 17
d_gene: TRBD2
j_gene: TRBJ2-2
v_gene: TRBV5-6
abundance: -
CDR3aa: CASSLRTSGTNTGELFF
CDR3nt: TGTGCCAGCAGCTTGAGGACTAGCGGGACGAACACCGGGGAGCTGTTTTTT

len: 15
d_gene: TRBD1
j_gene: TRBJ2-4
v_gene: TRBV5-1
abundance: -
CDR3aa: CASSLLSGTENIQYF
CDR3nt: TGCGCCAGCAGCCTCCTTTCCGGGACAGAAAACATTCAGTACTTC

len: 16
d_gene: TRBD2
j_gene: TRBJ2-1
v_gene: TRBV15
abundance: few
CDR3aa: CATSRDPGGSYNEQFF
CDR3nt: TGTGCCACCAGCAGAGACCCGGGGGGCTCCTACAATGAGCAGTTCTTC

len: 12
d_gene: -
j_gene: TRBJ1-1
v_gene: TRBV21-1
abundance: -
CDR3aa: CASSKRGTEAFF
CDR3nt: TGTGCCAGCAGCAAAAGAGGGACTGAAGCTTTCTTT

len: 15
d_gene: TRBD1
j_gene: TRBJ1-3
v_gene: TRBV10-3
abundance: -
CDR3aa: CATCGQGGLGNTIYF
CDR3nt: TGTGCCACTTGCGGACAGGGTGGACTTGGAAACACCATATATTTT

len: 16
d_gene: -
j_gene: TRBJ1-5
v_gene: TRBV5-1
abundance: -
CDR3aa: CASSPQTGYPNQPQHF
CDR3nt: TGCGCCAGCAGCCCCCAGACAGGTTATCCCAATCAGCCCCAGCATTTT